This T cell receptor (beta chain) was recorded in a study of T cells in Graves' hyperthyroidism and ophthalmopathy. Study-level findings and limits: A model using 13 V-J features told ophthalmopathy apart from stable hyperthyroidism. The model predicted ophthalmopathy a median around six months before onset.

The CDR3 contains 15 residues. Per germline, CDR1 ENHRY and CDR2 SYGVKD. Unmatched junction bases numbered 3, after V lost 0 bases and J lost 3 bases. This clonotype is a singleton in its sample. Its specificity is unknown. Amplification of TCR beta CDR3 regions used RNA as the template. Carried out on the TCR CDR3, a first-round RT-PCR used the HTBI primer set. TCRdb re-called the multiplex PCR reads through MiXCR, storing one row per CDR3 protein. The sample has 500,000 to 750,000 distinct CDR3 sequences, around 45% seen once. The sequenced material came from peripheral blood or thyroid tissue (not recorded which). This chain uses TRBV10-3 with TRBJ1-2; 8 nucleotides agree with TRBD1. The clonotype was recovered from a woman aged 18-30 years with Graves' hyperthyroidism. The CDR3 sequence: CAISESRTGYYGYTF. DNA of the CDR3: TGTGCCATCAGTGAGTCACGGACAGGGTACTATGGCTACACCTTC.